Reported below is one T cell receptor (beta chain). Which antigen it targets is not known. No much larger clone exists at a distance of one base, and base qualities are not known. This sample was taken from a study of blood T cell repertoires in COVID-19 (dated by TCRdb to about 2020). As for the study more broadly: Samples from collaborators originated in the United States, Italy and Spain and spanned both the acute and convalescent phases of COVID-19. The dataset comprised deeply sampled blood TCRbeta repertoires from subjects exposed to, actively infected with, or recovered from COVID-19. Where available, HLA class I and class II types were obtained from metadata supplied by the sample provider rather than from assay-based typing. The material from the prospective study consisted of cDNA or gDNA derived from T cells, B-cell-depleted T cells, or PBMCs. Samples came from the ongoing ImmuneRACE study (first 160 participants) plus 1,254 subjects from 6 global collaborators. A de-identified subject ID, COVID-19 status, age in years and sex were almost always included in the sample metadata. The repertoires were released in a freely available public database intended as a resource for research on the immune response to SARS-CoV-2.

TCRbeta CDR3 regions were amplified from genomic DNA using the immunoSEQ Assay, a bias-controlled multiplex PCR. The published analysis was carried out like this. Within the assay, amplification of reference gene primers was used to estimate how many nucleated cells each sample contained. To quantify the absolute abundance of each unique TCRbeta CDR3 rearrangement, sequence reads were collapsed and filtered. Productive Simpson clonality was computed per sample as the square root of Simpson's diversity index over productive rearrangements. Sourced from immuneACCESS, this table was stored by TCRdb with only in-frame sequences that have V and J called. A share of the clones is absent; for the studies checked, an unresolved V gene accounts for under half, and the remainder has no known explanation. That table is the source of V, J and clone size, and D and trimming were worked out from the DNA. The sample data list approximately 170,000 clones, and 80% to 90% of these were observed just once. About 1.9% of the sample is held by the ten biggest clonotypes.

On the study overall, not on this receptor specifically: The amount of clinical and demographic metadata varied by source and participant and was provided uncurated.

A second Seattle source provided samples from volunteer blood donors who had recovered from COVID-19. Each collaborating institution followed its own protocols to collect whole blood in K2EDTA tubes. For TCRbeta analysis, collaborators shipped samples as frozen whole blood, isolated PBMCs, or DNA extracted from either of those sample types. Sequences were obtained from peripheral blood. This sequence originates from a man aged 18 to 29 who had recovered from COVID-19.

The CDR3 in this case is CASSSGVGQPQHF. The DNA reads as follows: TGTGCCAGCAGCTCCGGGGTAGGTCAGCCCCAGCATTTT. In this chain, TRBV7-9 is recombined with TRBJ1-5; no D gene call is confident. Counted from cysteine to phenylalanine, this CDR3 has 13 amino acids. The entry retains the CDR3 DNA only, 39 bases that are in frame from base 1. V loses 4 bases of germline sequence and J loses 6 bases, and the interval between the two ends is 10 bases. Sequences SEHNR (CDR1) and FQNEAQ (CDR2) are obtained from the germline V gene (reference sequence).